Following are 30 T cell receptor beta chains from one sample sequenced in a study of blood T cell repertoires in COVID-19. Clones were read by immunoSEQ multiplex PCR, and TCRdb kept only the in-frame ones, dropping some. The table lists some 120,000 clones, 65% to 85% of them singletons. Sequenced: peripheral blood. These receptors all stem from a man in his sixties or seventies with acute or convalescent COVID-19.

This clone has more than one count but fewer than ten. The chain has TRBV7-9 and TRBJ2-7; unclear D gene. Between the trimmed V and J ends, which lost 5 bases and 0 bases, there was a span of 8 bases. The CDR3 contains 13 residues. Germline values: CDR1 SEHNR, CDR2 FQNEAQ (reference sequence). The CDR3 is CASSHPVSYEQYF. The CDR3 region has the DNA TGTGCCAGCAGCCACCCGGTCTCCTACGAGCAGTACTTC.

The chain combines TRBV19 with TRBJ2-3; 8 bases align to TRBD2. The CDR3 contains 15 residues. Trimming took 5 bases from V and 5 from J; bases not matched to a gene: 9. Germline CDR1 is LNHDA and CDR2 is SQIVND (reference sequence). CDR3 residues: CASSSGGVLRDTQYF. The CDR3 DNA sequence: TGTGCCAGTAGTTCCGGGGGGGTCTTGAGAGATACGCAGTATTTT.

The V and J genes are TRBV6-1 and TRBJ1-5; D is perhaps TRBD1 (6 bases). Germline assignment: CDR1 MNHNS and CDR2 SASEGT. The V end lost 1 base, the J end lost 3 bases, and 13 bases lay between the germline ends. The CDR3 has 16 amino acids. CDR3 region: CASSEEYHRDNQPQHF. For the CDR3, the DNA is TGTGCCAGCAGTGAAGAGTACCACAGGGACAATCAGCCCCAGCATTTT.

CDR3 residues: CASSVRPYGYTF. In DNA form, the CDR3 reads TGTGCCAGCAGTGTCCGTCCCTATGGCTACACCTTC. V usage is TRBV2 and J usage is TRBJ1-2; D is ambiguous. CDR3 length: 12 amino acids. Germline-derived CDR1 and CDR2 are SNHLY and FYNNEI. Trimming removed 4 bases at V and 4 bases at J, with 7 bases between.

CDR3 sequence reads: CASTSRPGGYEQYF. CDR3 coding DNA: TGCGCCAGCACCTCGAGGCCGGGGGGCTACGAGCAGTACTTC. The V gene is TRBV5-1, the J gene TRBJ2-7; 7 nucleotides line up with TRBD2. The J segment lost 3 bases and the V segment lost 6 bases, leaving 9 bases of the junction unmatched. CDR3 length equals 14 residues. Germline V lookup: CDR1 SGHRS, CDR2 YFSETQ.

V is TRBV10-1 and J is TRBJ2-4; a weak D match, TRBD1 (6 bases). CDR1 is WNHNN, CDR2 SYGVQD, per germline (reference sequence). The CDR3 is made up of 14 amino acids. Deletions cut 8 bases from V and 1 base from J, with 12 bases between. The CDR3: CASPGHWAKNIQYF. In DNA, the CDR3 is TGCGCCAGCCCGGGACATTGGGCCAAAAACATTCAGTACTTC.

The chain links TRBV6-5 to TRBJ1-2, with 7 positions matching TRBD1. This CDR3 has 14 amino acids. V shed 7 bases and J 0 bases; nucleotides not matched to a gene: 5. In germline, CDR1 is MNHEY, CDR2 SVGAGI. The CDR3, as DNA: TGTGCCAGCACCCGGGGACAGCCTAACTATGGCTACACCTTC. Encoded protein: CASTRGQPNYGYTF.

The chain combines TRBV2 with TRBJ2-7; TRBD1 agrees at 7 bases. The CDR3 has 16 amino acids. Germline V lookup: CDR1 SNHLY, CDR2 FYNNEI. The V segment lost 7 bases and the J segment 0 bases; nucleotides outside the gene matches: 12. Here the CDR3 DNA reads TGTGCCAGCAAGGCGGTTGACAGGGTCAGCTCCTACGAGCAGTACTTC. Amino acids: CASKAVDRVSSYEQYF.

Only one count was recorded for this clone. This sequence joins TRBV7-2 and TRBJ1-2, with D perhaps TRBD1 (5 bases). Germline V CDR1 and CDR2: SGHTA, FQGNSA. The V end lost 3 bases, the J end lost 6 bases, and 20 bases lay between the germline ends. There are 16 residues in the CDR3. CDR3 in amino acids: CASSFTPTVSIDGYTF. The CDR3 nucleotides are TGTGCCAGCAGCTTTACCCCGACAGTATCCATAGATGGCTACACCTTC.

V usage is TRBV6-5 and J usage is TRBJ1-5, with a possible D match to TRBD1 (6 bases). This CDR3 is 14 amino acids long. Deletions cut 7 bases from V and 0 bases from J, with 10 bases between. CDR1 is MNHEY, CDR2 SVGAGI, per germline. CDR3 loop: CASKTGNSNQPQHF. The CDR3 nucleotides read TGTGCCAGCAAGACAGGTAATAGCAATCAGCCCCAGCATTTT.

The rearrangement links TRBV5-1 to TRBJ2-3, with 9 bases lining up with TRBD2. The CDR3 loop spans 14 amino acids. Per germline, CDR1 SGHRS and CDR2 YFSETQ. V lost 9 bases and J lost 5; bases outside the gene matches: 10. Here the CDR3 DNA reads TGCGCCACGGGGATAGCGGGGGTAGGAGATACGCAGTATTTT. This gives the protein CATGIAGVGDTQYF.

The chain combines TRBV7-2 with TRBJ2-1; perhaps TRBD2 as D (6 bases). Trimming removed 2 bases from V and 8 bases from J, with 13 bases in between. Looked up from germline, CDR1 is SGHTA and CDR2 is FQGNSA. The CDR3 runs 14 residues. DNA for the CDR3: TGTGCCAGCAGCTTAACGCGGGGAATGCATGAGCAGTTCTTC. This codes for CASSLTRGMHEQFF.

The J gene is TRBJ2-5, the V gene TRBV28, with D possibly matching TRBD2 (5 bases). From germline, CDR1 is MDHEN and CDR2 SYDVKM. This CDR3 has 13 amino acids. V lost 2 bases to trimming and J lost 7 bases, with 11 bases between them. The DNA of the CDR3 is TGTGCCAGCAGTTTAGGCAGCCGGGGGACCCAGTACTTC. This codes for CASSLGSRGTQYF.

The gene calls are TRBV12-3 or TRBV12-4 and TRBJ2-2; D ambiguous. Trimming took off 3 bases at V and 7 bases at J, with 6 bases between the two ends. CDR3 size: 12 residues. CDR3 protein: CASSFSGGELFF. CDR3 sequence (DNA): TGTGCCAGCAGTTTCTCGGGCGGGGAGCTGTTTTTT.

This rearrangement joins TRBV19 to TRBJ1-5; maybe TRBD1 (5 bases). With 6 bases removed from V and 0 bases from J, the gap between germline ends came to 12 bases. The CDR3 runs to 15 residues. CDR1 is LNHDA, CDR2 SQIVND, per germline (reference sequence). The CDR3 region has the DNA TGTGCCAGTAGCCCGACAGTAATTAGCAATCAGCCCCAGCATTTT. Translating gives CASSPTVISNQPQHF.

V is TRBV28 and J is TRBJ2-4, with 8 bases lining up with TRBD1. Germline V gene data show CDR1 as MDHEN and CDR2 as SYDVKM. V shed 6 bases, J shed 5 bases, and the junction held 6 bases outside the gene matches. CDR3 length: 14 amino acids. The chain's CDR3 is CASSQGQAQNIQYF. The CDR3 DNA reads as TGTGCCAGCAGCCAGGGACAGGCTCAAAACATTCAGTACTTC.

V and J are TRBV11-1 and TRBJ2-2; TRBD1 matches at 8 bases. The CDR3 totals 15 residues. V was clipped by 9 bases and J by 6 bases; unmatched bases: 12. Germline loops: CDR1 SGHAT, CDR2 FQDESV (reference sequence). The DNA of the CDR3 is TGTGCCAGAAGTGCGGACAGGGTGGTATCCGGGGAGCTGTTTTTT. Translated, it gives CARSADRVVSGELFF. Complete variable domain (other parts from reference TRBV11-1 and TRBJ2-2): EAEVAQSPRYKITEKSQAVAFWCDPISGHATLYWYRQILGQGPELLVQFQDESVVDDSQLPKDRFSAERLKGVDSTLKIQPAELGDSAMYLCARSADRVVSGELFFGEGSRLTVL.

The chain joins TRBV24-1 to TRBJ1-3; 8 bases agree with TRBD1. Germline loops: CDR1 KGHDR, CDR2 SFDVKD. The CDR3 sequence is 13 residues long. The ends lost 5 bases at V and 9 bases at J; junction bases unmatched: 5. CDR3 loop: CATSASTGGTIYF. In DNA, the CDR3 is TGTGCCACCAGTGCGTCAACAGGGGGCACCATATATTTT.

This clone was observed a few times. The genes are TRBV9 and TRBJ1-3; 8 nucleotides agree with TRBD1. The CDR3 runs to 14 residues. V dropped 4 bases and J dropped 3; count of bases not matched to a gene: 3. CDR1 and CDR2 from the germline V gene are SGDLS and YYNGEE. The CDR3 nucleotides are TGTGCCAGCAGCCCAGGGGGCCGTGGAAACACCATATATTTT. Its translation: CASSPGGRGNTIYF. Full variable domain (rest looked up from reference TRBV9 and TRBJ1-3): DSGVTQTPKHLITATGQRVTLRCSPRSGDLSVYWYQQSLDQGLQFLIQYYNGEERAKGNILERFSAQQFPDLHSELNLSSLELGDSALYFCASSPGGRGNTIYFGEGSWLTVV.

This clone was observed at least ten times. The chain uses TRBV2 and TRBJ1-5; 7 nucleotides match TRBD1. The CDR3 is 15 amino acids. Per germline, CDR1 SNHLY and CDR2 FYNNEI. The V and J ends lost 4 bases and 1 base, in that order; junction bases with no gene match: 4. The CDR3 protein is CASSGSGQSNQPQHF. The CDR3 DNA sequence: TGTGCCAGCAGTGGGTCGGGACAGAGCAATCAGCCCCAGCATTTT. The variable domain in full, completed from reference TRBV2 and TRBJ1-5, reads EPEVTQTPSHQVTQMGQEVILRCVPISNHLYFYWYRQILGQKVEFLVSFYNNEISEKSEIFDDQFSVERPDGSNFTLKIRSTKLEDSAMYFCASSGSGQSNQPQHFGDGTRLSIL.

CDR3 region: CASSEGWVNTEAFF. As DNA, the CDR3 is TGTGCCAGCAGCGAGGGATGGGTAAACACTGAAGCTTTCTTT. The chain is built from TRBV6-2 or TRBV6-3 and TRBJ1-1; D remains ambiguous. The germline V gene encodes CDR1 MNHEY and CDR2 SVGEGT. Between the trimmed V and J ends, which lost 6 bases and 2 bases, there was a span of 13 bases. The CDR3 loop spans 14 amino acids.

This clone came up a few times. The rearrangement joins TRBV9 to TRBJ1-1, with TRBD1 as a possible D gene (5 bases). Trimming pared 1 base from V and 3 bases from J, leaving 7 bases between. CDR1 and CDR2 from the germline V gene are SGDLS and YYNGEE. This CDR3 has 13 residues. Written as DNA, the CDR3 is TGTGCCAGCAGCGTATTAGGGGACACTGAAGCTTTCTTT. Amino acids: CASSVLGDTEAFF.

This clone was counted between two and nine times. V is TRBV7-9 and J is TRBJ2-7; weak D call: TRBD1 (6 bases). V dropped 4 bases and J dropped 7 bases, with 14 bases sitting between them. The CDR3 runs to 13 residues. The germline gives CDR1 SEHNR, CDR2 FQNEAQ (reference sequence). The CDR3 DNA reads as TGTGCCAGCAGCTACCGGGACACTGGGGAGCAGTACTTC. Amino acids: CASSYRDTGEQYF.

The chain couples TRBV5-4 to TRBJ2-1; 8 nucleotides align to TRBD1. There are 16 residues in the CDR3. Trimming cost V 4 bases and J 1 base; bases outside gene matches: 7. Germline assignment: CDR1 SGHNT and CDR2 YYREEE (reference sequence). The CDR3 here is CASSPNRGTSYNEQFF. CDR3 nucleotide sequence: TGTGCCAGCAGCCCGAACAGGGGGACGTCCTACAATGAGCAGTTCTTC.

The table lists this clone with a count of one. V gene TRBV19 combines with J gene TRBJ2-7; 8 positions agree with TRBD1. The J segment lost 2 bases and the V segment lost 5 bases, leaving 11 bases of the junction unmatched. Germline V gene data show CDR1 as LNHDA and CDR2 as SQIVND (reference sequence). CDR3 length equals 16 residues. CDR3 DNA sequence: TGTGCCAGTAGTCCGACGATTGGACAGGGAACCTACGAGCAGTACTTC. Protein sequence: CASSPTIGQGTYEQYF. Together with reference TRBV19 and TRBJ2-7, the CDR3 gives the full variable domain: DGGITQSPKYLFRKEGQNVTLSCEQNLNHDAMYWYRQDPGQGLRLIYYSQIVNDFQKGDIAEGYSVSREKKESFPLTVTSAQKNPTAFYLCASSPTIGQGTYEQYFGPGTRLTVT.

The genes are TRBV10-3 and TRBJ2-5; 7 nucleotides agree with TRBD1. The CDR3 is 15 residues long. Germline V CDR1 and CDR2: ENHRY, SYGVKD. V was clipped by 1 base and J by 4 bases; unmatched bases: 6. CDR3 bases: TGTGCCATCAGTGAGTTTCAGGGGGAAGGAGAGACCCAGTACTTC. Protein product: CAISEFQGEGETQYF.

This clone was found a few times. The chain combines TRBV7-2 with TRBJ1-3; 9 bases fit TRBD1. This CDR3 spans 15 amino acids. Unmatched junction bases numbered 4, after V lost 3 bases and J lost 4 bases. Germline V CDR1 and CDR2: SGHTA, FQGNSA. CDR3 nucleotide sequence: TGTGCCAGCAGCTTTGGGACAGGGAAAGGAAACACCATATATTTT. Its protein is CASSFGTGKGNTIYF.

The J gene is TRBJ1-5, the V gene TRBV7-2, with D possibly being TRBD1 (6 bases). V was clipped by 5 bases and J by 0 bases, with 14 bases between them. The germline CDR1 and CDR2 sequences are SGHTA and FQGNSA. The CDR3 spans 16 residues. CDR3 amino acids: CASSPRTEYSNQPQHF. CDR3 in DNA: TGTGCCAGCAGCCCCCGGACAGAGTATAGCAATCAGCCCCAGCATTTT. Variable domain in full (rest from reference TRBV7-2 and TRBJ1-5): GAGVSQSPSNKVTEKGKDVELRCDPISGHTALYWYRQSLGQGLEFLIYFQGNSAPDKSGLPSDRFSAERTGGSVSTLTIQRTQQEDSAVYLCASSPRTEYSNQPQHFGDGTRLSIL.

The gene calls are TRBV19 and TRBJ1-6, with D possibly TRBD1 on 6 matching bases. CDR1 and CDR2 from the germline V gene are LNHDA and SQIVND (reference sequence). Trimming removed 5 bases from V and 3 bases from J, with 11 bases in between. This CDR3 is built from 15 residues. The DNA of the CDR3 is TGTGCCAGTAGTCCCCGGGACATCTATAATTCACCCCTCCACTTT. This gives the protein CASSPRDIYNSPLHF.

V and J are TRBV7-2 and TRBJ2-7; TRBD2 matches 10 bases. Germline CDR1 and CDR2: SGHTA and FQGNSA. The CDR3 extends over 14 amino acids. V trimming: 5 bases; J trimming: 5 bases; junction bases outside the gene matches: 6. The CDR3 loop reads CASSGSGGWNEQYF. The CDR3 nucleotides read TGTGCCAGCAGCGGTAGCGGGGGGTGGAACGAGCAGTACTTC.